This T cell receptor (beta chain) was sequenced during a study of cytomegalovirus exposure and HLA in healthy donors. Study results and limitations: Fewer N-insertions (relative to the approximately 670-donor mean) were reportedly seen in an Asian-associated ancestry cluster in a later analysis. Despite most TCR sequences being rare, some public TCRs occurred in many donors.

Germline V gene lookup returns CDR1 SGHRS and CDR2 YFSETQ. V was shortened by 1 base and J by 0 bases, with 9 bases between the two germline ends. CDR3 length: 15 amino acids. 13 Jbeta primers and 60 Vbeta primers were used for the PCR. Here immunoSEQ multiplex PCR was the method, and the copy in TCRdb shows in-frame clones only, minus some. There are a few hundred thousand clones in the sample; roughly 80% occur only once, and 2.9% lies in the top ten. As regards this clone: The antigen remains undetermined.

The chain joins TRBV5-1 to TRBJ2-3; TRBD1 is a possible D gene (5 bases). Specimen: PBMCs. The TCR was taken from a man between 25 and 39 years old in good health and CMV-seronegative. CDR3 bases: TGCGCCAGCAGCTTGAGTGCAGGGAGCACAGATACGCAGTATTTT. Translation gives CASSLSAGSTDTQYF.